The clone carrying this T cell receptor beta chain was seen only once. Its antigen is currently unknown. The sample is drawn from a study of cytomegalovirus exposure and HLA in healthy donors. Study outcomes and limitations: The authors reported that TCR beta sequences could predict HLA-A and HLA-B alleles. These predictions were accurate for most subjects in the first cohort. The records held CMV serostatus as the only immune exposure information.

The V end lost 2 bases, the J end lost 0 bases, and 15 bases lay between the germline ends. Germline V gene data show CDR1 as SGHVS and CDR2 as FQNEAQ. CDR3 length equals 17 residues. PCR used 60 Vbeta primers and 13 Jbeta primers. Using immunoSEQ multiplex PCR, the repertoire was profiled, and TCRdb retains in-frame clones only, with some absent. The repertoire holds about 97,000 clones, with 65% to 75% as singletons. The specimen sequenced was PBMCs. The receptor comes from a woman in her thirties or forties in good health and CMV-seronegative. The chain recombines TRBV7-8 with TRBJ2-3; perhaps TRBD2 as D (6 bases). The DNA for the CDR3 is TGTGCCAGCAGCTTATTTATAGAGCGGGCTAGCACAGATACGCAGTATTTT. This encodes CASSLFIERASTDTQYF.